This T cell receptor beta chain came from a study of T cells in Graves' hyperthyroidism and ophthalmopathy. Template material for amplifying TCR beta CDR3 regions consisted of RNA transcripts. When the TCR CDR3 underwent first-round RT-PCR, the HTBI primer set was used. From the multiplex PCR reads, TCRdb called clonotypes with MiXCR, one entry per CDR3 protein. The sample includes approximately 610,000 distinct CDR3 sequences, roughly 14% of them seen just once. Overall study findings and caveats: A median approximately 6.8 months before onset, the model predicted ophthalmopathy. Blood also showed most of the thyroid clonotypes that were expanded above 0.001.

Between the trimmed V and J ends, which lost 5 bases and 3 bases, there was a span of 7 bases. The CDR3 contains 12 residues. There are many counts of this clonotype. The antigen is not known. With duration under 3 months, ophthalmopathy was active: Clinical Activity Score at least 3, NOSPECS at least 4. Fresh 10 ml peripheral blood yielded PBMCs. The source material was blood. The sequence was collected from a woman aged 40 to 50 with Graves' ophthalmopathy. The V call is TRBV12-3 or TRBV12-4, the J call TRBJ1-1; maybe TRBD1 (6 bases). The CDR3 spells CASSRQDTEAFF. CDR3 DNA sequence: TGTGCCAGCAGTCGACAGGACACTGAAGCTTTCTTT.